The clone carrying this T cell receptor (beta chain) was seen only once. Germline V gene sequence: CDR1 LGHNA, CDR2 YSLEER. This CDR3 comprises 14 residues. The V gene lost 1 base and the J gene lost 2 bases, with 5 bases spanning the gap. The sample comes from a study of blood T cell repertoires in COVID-19. For the study at large: The United States, Italy and Spain provided the acute and convalescent COVID-19 samples.

TCRdb keeps only in-frame clones here, not all; method: immunoSEQ multiplex PCR. The sample shows 70,000 to 85,000 clones, approximately 81% of them seen only once. This sequence joins TRBV4-3 and TRBJ2-2; D not certain. The sample was peripheral blood. This clonotype was obtained from a woman of 80 years or more with acute or convalescent COVID-19. The CDR3: CASSQASNTGELFF. As DNA, the CDR3 is TGCGCCAGCAGCCAAGCAAGCAACACCGGGGAGCTGTTTTTT.